This T cell receptor (beta chain) appears in the sequencing data of a study of cytomegalovirus exposure and HLA in healthy donors. PCR was performed using 60 Vbeta and 13 Jbeta primers. The assay was immunoSEQ multiplex PCR, and TCRdb's table has in-frame clones only and misses some. The sample carries 95,000 to 100,000 clones, 65% to 75% recorded once. The origin of this receptor is a middle-aged woman in good health and CMV-seronegative. The sample taken for sequencing was PBMCs.

CDR3 amino acids: CASTSLIPTEAFF. CDR3 bases: TGTGCCAGCACCTCACTTATACCCACTGAAGCTTTCTTT. The J gene is TRBJ1-1, the V gene TRBV11-3; D gene unclear. CDR1 and CDR2 (germline): SGHNT, YENEEA. The CDR3 loop spans 13 amino acids. Trimming pared 7 bases from V and 4 bases from J, leaving 13 bases between.